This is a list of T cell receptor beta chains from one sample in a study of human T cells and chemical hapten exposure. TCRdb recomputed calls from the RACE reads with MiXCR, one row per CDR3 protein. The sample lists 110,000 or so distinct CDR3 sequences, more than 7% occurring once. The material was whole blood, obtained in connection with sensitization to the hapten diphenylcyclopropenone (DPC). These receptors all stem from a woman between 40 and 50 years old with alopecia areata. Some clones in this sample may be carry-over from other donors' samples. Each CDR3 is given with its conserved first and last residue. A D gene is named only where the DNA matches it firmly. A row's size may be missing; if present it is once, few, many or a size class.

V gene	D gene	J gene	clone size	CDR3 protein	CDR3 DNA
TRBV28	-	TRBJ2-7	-	CASSLPRGPYEQYF	TGTGCCAGCAGTTTACCCAGGGGCCCCTACGAGCAGTACTTC
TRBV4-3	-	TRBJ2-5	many	CASSQELLGETQYF	TGCGCCAGCAGCCAGGAGCTTCTTGGGGAGACCCAGTACTTC
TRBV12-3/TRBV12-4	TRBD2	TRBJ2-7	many	CASSRLAGGSLGPYEQYF	TGTGCCAGCAGCCGCCTAGCGGGGGGCTCATTGGGACCCTACGAGCAGTACTTC
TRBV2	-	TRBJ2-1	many	CASSERSRFF	TGTGCCAGCAGTGAAAGGAGTCGGTTCTTC
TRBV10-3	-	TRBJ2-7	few	CAISGTDTTEQYF	TGTGCCATCAGTGGGACGGACACAACCGAGCAGTACTTC
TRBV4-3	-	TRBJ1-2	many	CASSQDRIGGMYGYTF	TGCGCCAGCAGCCAAGATCGAATCGGGGGGATGTATGGCTACACCTTC
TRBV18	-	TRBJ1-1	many	CASSPPRVRNTEAFF	TGTGCCAGCTCACCACCACGGGTGAGGAACACTGAAGCTTTCTTT
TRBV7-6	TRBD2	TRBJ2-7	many	CASSLAGGGEQYF	TGTGCCAGCAGCTTAGCTGGGGGGGGCGAGCAGTACTTC
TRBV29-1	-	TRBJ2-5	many	CSVEGQIQETQYF	TGCAGCGTTGAAGGTCAGATCCAAGAGACCCAGTACTTC
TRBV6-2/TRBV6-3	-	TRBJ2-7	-	CASSFRDFTSYEQYF	TGTGCCAGCAGTTTCCGGGACTTTACCTCCTACGAGCAGTACTTC
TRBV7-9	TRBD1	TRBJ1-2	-	CASSFSSGTGTGYTF	TGTGCCAGCAGCTTTTCGTCAGGGACAGGAACTGGCTACACCTTC
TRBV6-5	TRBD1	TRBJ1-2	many	CATLRDSNYGYTF	TGTGCCACCTTGAGGGACAGCAACTATGGCTACACCTTC
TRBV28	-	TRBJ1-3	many	CASSSGRAGNTIYF	TGTGCCAGCAGTTCAGGGAGGGCTGGAAACACCATATATTTT
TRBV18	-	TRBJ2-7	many	CASSLPGRSYEQYF	TGTGCCAGCTCACTCCCGGGAAGGTCCTACGAGCAGTACTTC
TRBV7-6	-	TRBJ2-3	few	CASSPGQPGTSDTQYF	TGTGCCAGCAGCCCTGGACAGCCCGGGACCTCAGATACGCAGTATTTT
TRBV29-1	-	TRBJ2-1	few	CSVGGFSTSNEQFF	TGCAGCGTTGGGGGTTTTTCAACCTCCAATGAGCAGTTCTTC
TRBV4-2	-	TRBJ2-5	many	CASSQESETQYF	TGTGCCAGCAGCCAAGAGTCGGAGACCCAGTACTTC
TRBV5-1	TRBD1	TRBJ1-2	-	CASSGTGFGYTF	TGCGCCAGCAGCGGGACAGGATTTGGCTACACCTTC
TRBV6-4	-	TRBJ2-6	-	CASSEAGATGANVLTF	TGTGCCAGCAGTGAGGCGGGGGCCACTGGGGCCAACGTCCTGACTTTC
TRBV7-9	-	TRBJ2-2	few	CASSLEPGELFF	TGTGCCAGCAGCTTAGAGCCCGGGGAGCTGTTTTTT
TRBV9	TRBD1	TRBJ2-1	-	CASSPGQGVASNEQFF	TGTGCCAGCAGCCCCGGACAGGGTGTAGCTTCCAATGAGCAGTTCTTC
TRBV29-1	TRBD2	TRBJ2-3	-	CSVVAGAAVDTQYF	TGCAGCGTTGTAGCGGGGGCCGCCGTGGATACGCAGTATTTT
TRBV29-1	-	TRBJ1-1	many	CSVERGASTEAFF	TGCAGCGTTGAACGGGGGGCGAGCACTGAAGCTTTCTTT
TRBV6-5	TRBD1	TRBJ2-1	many	CASTMGDRADNEQFF	TGTGCCAGCACCATGGGGGACAGGGCCGACAATGAGCAGTTCTTC
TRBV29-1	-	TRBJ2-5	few	CSVAQGGGLSWWAQYF	TGCAGCGTTGCACAGGGAGGAGGATTAAGTTGGTGGGCCCAGTACTTC
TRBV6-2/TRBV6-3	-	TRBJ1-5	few	CASRGQGDAQPQHF	TGTGCCAGCAGAGGGCAGGGAGACGCTCAGCCCCAGCATTTT
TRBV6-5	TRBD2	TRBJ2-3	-	CASNPVGLAAVGDTQYF	TGTGCCAGCAATCCCGTCGGACTAGCGGCGGTGGGAGATACGCAGTATTTT
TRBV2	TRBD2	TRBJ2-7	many	CASSEEGLAAFYEQYF	TGTGCCAGCAGTGAGGAAGGACTAGCTGCCTTCTACGAGCAGTACTTC
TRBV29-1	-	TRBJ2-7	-	CSVEDQASEQYF	TGCAGCGTTGAAGATCAAGCCAGCGAGCAGTACTTC
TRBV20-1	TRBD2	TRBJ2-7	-	CSAPGLEMFEQYF	TGCAGTGCTCCCGGACTAGAGATGTTTGAGCAGTACTTC
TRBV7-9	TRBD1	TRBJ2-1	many	CATQWGDRAYNEQFF	TGTGCTACTCAATGGGGGGACAGGGCCTACAATGAGCAGTTCTTC
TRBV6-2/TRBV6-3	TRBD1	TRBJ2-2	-	CASSSDRGQAGELFF	TGTGCCAGCAGTTCCGACAGGGGGCAGGCCGGGGAGCTGTTTTTT
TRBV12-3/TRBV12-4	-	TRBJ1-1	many	CASSSRTDNTEAFF	TGTGCCAGCAGCTCGAGGACGGACAACACTGAAGCTTTCTTT
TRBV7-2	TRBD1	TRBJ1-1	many	CASSTQGQGSGAFF	TGTGCCAGCAGCACACAGGGACAGGGAAGCGGAGCTTTCTTT
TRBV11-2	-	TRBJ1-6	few	CASSPHGGSYNSPLHF	TGTGCCAGCAGCCCCCATGGAGGCTCCTATAATTCACCCCTCCACTTT
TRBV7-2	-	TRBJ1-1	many	CASSTAGAFEAFF	TGTGCCAGCAGCACAGCGGGGGCATTTGAAGCTTTCTTT
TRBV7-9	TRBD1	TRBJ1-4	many	CASSSTATGATNEKLFF	TGTGCCAGCAGCTCGACTGCCACAGGGGCCACTAATGAAAAACTGTTTTTT
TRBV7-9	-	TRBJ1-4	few	CASSLAAEKLFF	TGTGCCAGCAGCTTAGCGGCTGAAAAACTGTTTTTT
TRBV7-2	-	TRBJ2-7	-	CASSLEGGANYEQYF	TGTGCCAGCAGCTTGGAAGGCGGGGCGAACTACGAGCAGTACTTC
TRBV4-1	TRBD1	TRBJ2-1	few	CASSVRGTGFRDEQFF	TGCGCCAGCAGCGTCCGCGGGACAGGGTTTCGCGATGAGCAGTTCTTC